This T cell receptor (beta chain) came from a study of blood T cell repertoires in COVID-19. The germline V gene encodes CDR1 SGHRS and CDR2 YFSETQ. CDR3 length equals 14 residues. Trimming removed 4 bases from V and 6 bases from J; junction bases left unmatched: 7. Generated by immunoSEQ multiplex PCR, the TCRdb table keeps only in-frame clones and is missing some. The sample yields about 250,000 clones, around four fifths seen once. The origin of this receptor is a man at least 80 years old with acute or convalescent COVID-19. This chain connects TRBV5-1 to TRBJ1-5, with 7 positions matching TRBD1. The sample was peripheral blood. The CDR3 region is CASSIGQEGQPQHF. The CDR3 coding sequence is TGCGCCAGCAGCATTGGACAGGAAGGTCAGCCCCAGCATTTT.